Following are 9 T cell receptor beta chains from one sample sequenced in a study of blood T cell repertoires in COVID-19. The protocol was immunoSEQ multiplex PCR, while the TCRdb copy is restricted to in-frame clones and leaves out a portion. The data contain approximately 75,000 clones, around 76% of them singletons. The specimen sequenced was peripheral blood. Receptors were obtained from a woman older than 75 with active or convalescent COVID-19.

The chain combines TRBV19 with TRBJ2-7; D not resolved. Germline V gene sequence: CDR1 LNHDA, CDR2 SQIVND (reference sequence). Trimming removed 1 base at V and 5 bases at J, with 6 bases between. The CDR3 extends over 12 amino acids. CDR3 in DNA: TGTGCCAGTAGTATAGCCTCAGACGAGCAGTACTTC. Translation: CASSIASDEQYF.

The chain couples TRBV11-2 to TRBJ1-2; D is uncertain. The CDR3 consists of 13 residues. Germline CDR1 reads SGHAT; CDR2 reads FQNNGV. Trimming left V 0 bases short and J 1 base short, with 3 bases between. CDR3 bases: TGTGCCAGCAGCTTAGACGGTAACTATGGCTACACCTTC. It yields the protein CASSLDGNYGYTF.

This sequence joins TRBV7-2 and TRBJ1-1, with D possibly TRBD1 on 5 matching bases. In germline, CDR1 is SGHTA, CDR2 FQGNSA. The V and J ends lost 1 base and 5 bases respectively, with 14 bases between them. This CDR3 is built from 15 residues. The CDR3 DNA is TGTGCCAGCAGCTTAGGTGGGGCCGGGGGGACTGAAGCTTTCTTT. It translates to CASSLGGAGGTEAFF. The variable domain in full, with the rest retrieved from reference TRBV7-2 and TRBJ1-1, is GAGVSQSPSNKVTEKGKDVELRCDPISGHTALYWYRQSLGQGLEFLIYFQGNSAPDKSGLPSDRFSAERTGGSVSTLTIQRTQQEDSAVYLCASSLGGAGGTEAFFGQGTRLTVV.

The chain has TRBV3-1 (or the pseudogene TRBV3-2) and TRBJ2-2; 7 nucleotides match TRBD2. The germline CDR1 and CDR2 sequences are LGHDT and YNNKEL (reference sequence). Germline trimming cut 5 bases from V and 6 bases from J; bases unmatched to any gene: 9. This CDR3 is built from 15 residues. CDR3 sequence reads: CASSIRTSLAGELFF. As DNA, the CDR3 is TGTGCCAGCAGCATTCGGACTAGTCTGGCCGGGGAGCTGTTTTTT.

This chain links TRBV18 with TRBJ1-5; possible D gene TRBD1, 6 bases. The CDR3 is 14 residues long. V shed 3 bases and J shed 7 bases, with 13 bases lying between them. Germline V gives CDR1 KGHSH, CDR2 LQKENI. CDR3 DNA sequence: TGTGCCAGCTCACCTGGGGCAGGGGAACAGCCCCAGCATTTT. It encodes CASSPGAGEQPQHF.

J is TRBJ2-2 and V is TRBV20-1; D is possibly TRBD1 (5 bases). Trimming cost V 6 bases and J 8 bases, with 10 bases left between them. This CDR3 spans 11 amino acids. The V gene's germline CDR1 is DFQATT and CDR2 SNEGSKA (reference sequence). The CDR3 DNA sequence: TGCAGTGCCCCAAACAGGGGGGAGCTGTTTTTT. This gives the protein CSAPNRGELFF.

This clone has more than one count but fewer than ten. The V call is TRBV30, the J call TRBJ1-1; 7 bases are shared with TRBD1. V shed 8 bases and J 1 base; nucleotides not matched to a gene: 4. The CDR3 has 12 amino acids. Germline CDR1 reads GTSNPN; CDR2 reads SVGIG (reference sequence). This chain's CDR3 is CAGDSPNTEAFF. Written as DNA, the CDR3 is TGTGCCGGGGACAGCCCGAACACTGAAGCTTTCTTT. The whole variable domain, filled in from reference TRBV30 and TRBJ1-1, reads SQTIHQWPATLVQPVGSPLSLECTVEGTSNPNLYWYRQAAGRGLQLLFYSVGIGQISSEVPQNLSASRPQDRQFILSSKKLLLSDSGFYLCAGDSPNTEAFFGQGTRLTVV.

The rearrangement uses TRBV5-6 and TRBJ1-2, with D possibly matching TRBD1 (5 bases). The ends were cut back, 0 bases at V and 0 bases at J, with 9 bases in the middle. The CDR3 has 15 residues. Germline assignment: CDR1 SGHDT and CDR2 YYEEEE. CDR3: CASSLDRTTNYGYTF. The CDR3 DNA sequence: TGTGCCAGCAGCTTGGACAGGACAACTAACTATGGCTACACCTTC.

This chain links TRBV2 with TRBJ1-1; TRBD1 aligns across 10 bases. Germline V gene sequence: CDR1 SNHLY, CDR2 FYNNEI. Unmatched junction bases numbered 10, after V lost 6 bases and J lost 3 bases. The CDR3 length is 16 residues. CDR3 DNA sequence: TGTGCCAGCAGGCCCCGGGACAGGGGAGAGGACACTGAAGCTTTCTTT. This translates into CASRPRDRGEDTEAFF.